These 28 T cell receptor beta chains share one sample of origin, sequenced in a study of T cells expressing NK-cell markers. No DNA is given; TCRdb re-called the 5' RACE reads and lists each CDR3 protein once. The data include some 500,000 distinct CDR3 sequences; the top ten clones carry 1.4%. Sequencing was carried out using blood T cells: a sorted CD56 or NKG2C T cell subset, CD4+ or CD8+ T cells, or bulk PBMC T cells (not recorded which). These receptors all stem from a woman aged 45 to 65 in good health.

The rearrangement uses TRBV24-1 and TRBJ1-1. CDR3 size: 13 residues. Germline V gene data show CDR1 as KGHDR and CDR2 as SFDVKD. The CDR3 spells CATSDKGLAEAFF.

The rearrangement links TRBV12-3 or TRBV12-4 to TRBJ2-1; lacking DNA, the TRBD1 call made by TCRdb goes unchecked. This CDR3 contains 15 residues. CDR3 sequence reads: CASSIAGMPFYEQFF.

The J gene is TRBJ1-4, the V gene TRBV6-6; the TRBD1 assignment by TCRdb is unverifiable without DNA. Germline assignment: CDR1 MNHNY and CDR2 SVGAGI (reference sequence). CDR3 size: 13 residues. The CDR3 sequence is CASDGQGGEKLFF.

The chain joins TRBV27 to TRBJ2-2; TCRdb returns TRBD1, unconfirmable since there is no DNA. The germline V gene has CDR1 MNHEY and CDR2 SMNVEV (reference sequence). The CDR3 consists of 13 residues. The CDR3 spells CASSWGRGGELFF.

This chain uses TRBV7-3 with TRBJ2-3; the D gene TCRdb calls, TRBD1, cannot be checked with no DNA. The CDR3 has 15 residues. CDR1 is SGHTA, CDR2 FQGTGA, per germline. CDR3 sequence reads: CASSSWGGVADTQYF.

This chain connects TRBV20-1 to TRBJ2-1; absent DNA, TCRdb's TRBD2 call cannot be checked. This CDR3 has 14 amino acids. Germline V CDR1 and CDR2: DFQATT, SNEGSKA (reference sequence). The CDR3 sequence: CSARLAASYNEQFF.

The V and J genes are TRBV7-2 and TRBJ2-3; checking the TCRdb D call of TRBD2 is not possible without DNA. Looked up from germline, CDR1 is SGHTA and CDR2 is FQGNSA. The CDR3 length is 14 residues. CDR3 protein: CASGTEGTTDTQYF. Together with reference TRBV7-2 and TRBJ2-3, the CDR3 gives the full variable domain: GAGVSQSPSNKVTEKGKDVELRCDPISGHTALYWYRQSLGQGLEFLIYFQGNSAPDKSGLPSDRFSAERTGGSVSTLTIQRTQQEDSAVYLCASGTEGTTDTQYFGPGTRLTVL.

This chain's CDR3 is CASSSGLPSGANVLTF. The chain couples TRBV6-5 to TRBJ2-6; the TCRdb D gene call, TRBD1, has no DNA to confirm it. The CDR3 runs 16 residues. Germline V gives CDR1 MNHEY, CDR2 SVGAGI.

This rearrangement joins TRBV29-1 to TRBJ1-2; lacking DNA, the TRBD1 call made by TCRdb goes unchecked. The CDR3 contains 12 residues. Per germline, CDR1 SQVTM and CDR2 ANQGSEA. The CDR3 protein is CSVETGADGYTF.

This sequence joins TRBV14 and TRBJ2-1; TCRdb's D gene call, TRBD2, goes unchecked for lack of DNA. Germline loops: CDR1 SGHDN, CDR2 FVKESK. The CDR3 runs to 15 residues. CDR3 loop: CASSQVKGPRGEQFF.

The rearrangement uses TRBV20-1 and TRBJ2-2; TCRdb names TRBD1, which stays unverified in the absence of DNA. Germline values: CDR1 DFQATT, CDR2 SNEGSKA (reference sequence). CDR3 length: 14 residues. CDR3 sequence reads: CSARDRGGSGELFF.

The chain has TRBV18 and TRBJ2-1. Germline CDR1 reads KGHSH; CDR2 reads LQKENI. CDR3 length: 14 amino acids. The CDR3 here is CASSPAALNNEQFF.

CDR3 sequence: CASQRGISTDTQYF. The chain links TRBV7-3 to TRBJ2-3; lacking DNA, the TRBD1 call made by TCRdb goes unchecked. Per the germline V gene, CDR1 is SGHTA and CDR2 is FQGTGA. This CDR3 has 14 residues. The full variable domain, with the rest looked up from reference TRBV7-3 and TRBJ2-3, is GAGVSQTPSNKVTEKGKYVELRCDPISGHTALYWYRQSLGQGPEFLIYFQGTGAADDSGLPNDRFFAVRPEGSVSTLKIQRTERGDSAVYLCASQRGISTDTQYFGPGTRLTVL.

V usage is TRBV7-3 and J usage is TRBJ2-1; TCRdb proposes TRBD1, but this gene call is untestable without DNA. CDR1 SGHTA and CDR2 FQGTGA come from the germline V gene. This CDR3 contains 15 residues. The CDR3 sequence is CASSSGGGTYNEQFF.

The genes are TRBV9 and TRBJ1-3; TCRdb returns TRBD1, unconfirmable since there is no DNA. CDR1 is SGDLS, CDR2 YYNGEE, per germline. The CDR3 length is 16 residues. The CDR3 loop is CASSPRDGLSGNTIYF.

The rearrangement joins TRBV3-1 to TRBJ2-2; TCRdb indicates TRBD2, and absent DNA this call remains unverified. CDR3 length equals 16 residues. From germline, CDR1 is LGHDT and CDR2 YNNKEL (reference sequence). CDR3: CASSQVVLAWTGELFF.

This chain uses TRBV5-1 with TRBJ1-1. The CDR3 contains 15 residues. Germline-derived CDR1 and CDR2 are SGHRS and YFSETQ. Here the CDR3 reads CASRTIGRSNTEAFF. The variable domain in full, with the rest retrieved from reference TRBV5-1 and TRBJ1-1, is KAGVTQTPRYLIKTRGQQVTLSCSPISGHRSVSWYQQTPGQGLQFLFEYFSETQRNKGNFPGRFSGRQFSNSRSEMNVSTLELGDSALYLCASRTIGRSNTEAFFGQGTRLTVV.

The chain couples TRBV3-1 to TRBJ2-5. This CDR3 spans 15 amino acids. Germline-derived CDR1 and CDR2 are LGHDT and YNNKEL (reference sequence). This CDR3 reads CASSGSDAYQETQYF.

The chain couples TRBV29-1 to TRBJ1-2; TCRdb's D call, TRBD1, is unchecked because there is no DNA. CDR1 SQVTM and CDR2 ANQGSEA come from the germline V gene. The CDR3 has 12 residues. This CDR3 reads CSVVGQGVRYTF.

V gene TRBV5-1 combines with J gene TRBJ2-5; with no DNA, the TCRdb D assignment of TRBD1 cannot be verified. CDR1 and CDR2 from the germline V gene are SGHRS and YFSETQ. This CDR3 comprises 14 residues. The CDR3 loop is CASSLGQGQETQYF. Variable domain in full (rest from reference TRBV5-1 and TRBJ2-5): KAGVTQTPRYLIKTRGQQVTLSCSPISGHRSVSWYQQTPGQGLQFLFEYFSETQRNKGNFPGRFSGRQFSNSRSEMNVSTLELGDSALYLCASSLGQGQETQYFGPGTRLLVL.

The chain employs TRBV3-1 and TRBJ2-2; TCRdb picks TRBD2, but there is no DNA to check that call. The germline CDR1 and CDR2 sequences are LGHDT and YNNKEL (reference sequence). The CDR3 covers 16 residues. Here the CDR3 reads CASSLRSGGTTGELFF.

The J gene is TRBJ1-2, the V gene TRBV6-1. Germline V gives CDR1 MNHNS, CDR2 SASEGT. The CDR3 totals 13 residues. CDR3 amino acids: CASSENGNYGYTF.

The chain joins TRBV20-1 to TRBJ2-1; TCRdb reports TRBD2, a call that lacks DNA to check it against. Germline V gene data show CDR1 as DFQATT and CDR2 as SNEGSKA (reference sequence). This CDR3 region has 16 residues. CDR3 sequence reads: CSASRPGGLVIGEQFF.

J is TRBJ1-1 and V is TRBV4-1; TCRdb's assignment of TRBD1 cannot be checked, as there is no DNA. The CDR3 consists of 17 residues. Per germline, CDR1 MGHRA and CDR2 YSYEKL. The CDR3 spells CASSPLGAAIGNTEAFF.

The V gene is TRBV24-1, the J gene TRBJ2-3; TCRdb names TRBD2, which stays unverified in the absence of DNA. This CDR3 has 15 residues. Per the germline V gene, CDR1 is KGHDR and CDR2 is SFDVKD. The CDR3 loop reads CATSVTGGGTDTQYF.

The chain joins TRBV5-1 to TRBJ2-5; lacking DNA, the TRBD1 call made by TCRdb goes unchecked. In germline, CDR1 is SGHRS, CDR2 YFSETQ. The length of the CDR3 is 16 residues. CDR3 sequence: CASSPERGLQGETQYF.

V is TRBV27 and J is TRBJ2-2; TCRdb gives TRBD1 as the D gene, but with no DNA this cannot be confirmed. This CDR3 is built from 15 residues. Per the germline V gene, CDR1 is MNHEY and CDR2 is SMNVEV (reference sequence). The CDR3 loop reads CASREDTTNTGELFF.

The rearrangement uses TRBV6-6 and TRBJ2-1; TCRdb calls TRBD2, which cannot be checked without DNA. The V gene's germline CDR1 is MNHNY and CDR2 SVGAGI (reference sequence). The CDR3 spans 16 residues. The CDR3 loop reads CASSPLVGGKSSEQFF.